What follows describes a single T cell receptor (beta chain). The antigen is undetermined. This record comes from a study of cytomegalovirus exposure and HLA in healthy donors. Study-wide context: Unique TCR beta sequences numbering over 100 million came from 150 million to 200 million T cells in an earlier analysis. Study findings and constraints: Earlier analysis looked at TCR beta V segments, and most were productive about 87% or about 30% of the time. HLA allele associations emerged for roughly 16,000 TCR beta sequences in a later analysis, at 0.05 false discovery rate. As was reported, the HLA-A and HLA-B alleles of most subjects were accurately predicted from TCR beta sequences.

PCR involved 60 Vbeta and 13 Jbeta primers. Here immunoSEQ multiplex PCR was the method, and the copy in TCRdb shows in-frame clones only, minus some. The sample lists under 120,000 clones; around three quarters were seen once. Germline loops: CDR1 MNHNY, CDR2 SVGAGI (reference sequence). Trimming cost V 6 bases and J 9 bases; bases outside gene matches: 14. This CDR3 is built from 15 residues. The rearrangement uses TRBV6-6 and TRBJ1-2, with 9 bases fitting TRBD1. What was sequenced was PBMCs. The TCR originated in a female donor in good health and CMV-seropositive. The CDR3 DNA reads TGTGCCAGCAGCCCAAGGGGACAGGGAGGATGGAGCTACACCTTC. Amino acid sequence: CASSPRGQGGWSYTF.